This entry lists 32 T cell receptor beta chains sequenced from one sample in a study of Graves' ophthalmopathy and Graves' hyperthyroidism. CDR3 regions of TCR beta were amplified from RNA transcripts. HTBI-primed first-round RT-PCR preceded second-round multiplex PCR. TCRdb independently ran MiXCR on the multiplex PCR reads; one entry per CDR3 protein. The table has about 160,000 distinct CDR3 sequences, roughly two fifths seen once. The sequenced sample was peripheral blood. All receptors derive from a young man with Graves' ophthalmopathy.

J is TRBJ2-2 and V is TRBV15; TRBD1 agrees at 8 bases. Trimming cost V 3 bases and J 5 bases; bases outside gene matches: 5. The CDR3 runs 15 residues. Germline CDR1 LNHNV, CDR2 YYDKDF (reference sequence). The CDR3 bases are TGTGCCACCAGCAGCCCTGGACAGGGAACCGGGGAGCTGTTTTTT. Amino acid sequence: CATSSPGQGTGELFF.

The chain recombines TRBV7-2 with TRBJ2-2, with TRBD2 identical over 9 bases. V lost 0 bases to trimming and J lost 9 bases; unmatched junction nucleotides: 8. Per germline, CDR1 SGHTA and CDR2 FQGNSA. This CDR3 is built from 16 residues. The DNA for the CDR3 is TGTGCCAGCAGCTTAGCGCCGCGGGAGGGCCGGTGGGAGCTGTTTTTT. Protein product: CASSLAPREGRWELFF.

Written as DNA, the CDR3 is TGTGCCAGCAGTGAACAGCGAAGGACAGGGAGTAGGGAGACCCAGTACTTC. Translation gives CASSEQRRTGSRETQYF. The gene calls are TRBV6-1 and TRBJ2-5, with 8 bases fitting TRBD1. The CDR3 totals 17 residues. CDR1 is MNHNS and CDR2 is SASEGT in the germline V gene. Losses at the gene ends were 2 bases for V and 5 bases for J; bases not matched to a gene: 13.

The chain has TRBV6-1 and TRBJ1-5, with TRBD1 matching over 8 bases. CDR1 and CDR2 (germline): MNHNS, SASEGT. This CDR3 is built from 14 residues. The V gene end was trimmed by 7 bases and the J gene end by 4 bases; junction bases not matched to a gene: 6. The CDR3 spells CASTPGQGNQPQHF. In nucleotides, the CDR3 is TGTGCCAGCACACCTGGACAGGGTAATCAGCCCCAGCATTTT.

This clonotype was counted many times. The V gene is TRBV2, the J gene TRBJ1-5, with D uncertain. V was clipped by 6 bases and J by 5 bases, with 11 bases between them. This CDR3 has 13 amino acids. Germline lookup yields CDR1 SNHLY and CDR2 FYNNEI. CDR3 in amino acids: CASRSEGDQPQHF. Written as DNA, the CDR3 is TGTGCCAGCAGGAGTGAAGGTGATCAGCCCCAGCATTTT.

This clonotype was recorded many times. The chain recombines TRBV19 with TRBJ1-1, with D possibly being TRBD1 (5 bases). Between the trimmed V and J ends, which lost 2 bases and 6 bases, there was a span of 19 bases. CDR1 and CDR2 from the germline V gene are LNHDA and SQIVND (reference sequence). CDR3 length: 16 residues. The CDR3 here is CASSISSGLRTAEAFF. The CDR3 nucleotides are TGTGCCAGTAGTATATCCTCGGGACTCCGGACCGCTGAAGCTTTCTTT.

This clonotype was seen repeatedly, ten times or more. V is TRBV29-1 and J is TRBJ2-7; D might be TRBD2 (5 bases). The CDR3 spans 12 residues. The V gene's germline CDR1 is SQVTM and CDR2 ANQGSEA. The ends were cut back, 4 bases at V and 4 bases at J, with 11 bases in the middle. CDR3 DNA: TGCAGCGTTGTCCGGGGAACTTACGAGCAGTACTTC. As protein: CSVVRGTYEQYF.

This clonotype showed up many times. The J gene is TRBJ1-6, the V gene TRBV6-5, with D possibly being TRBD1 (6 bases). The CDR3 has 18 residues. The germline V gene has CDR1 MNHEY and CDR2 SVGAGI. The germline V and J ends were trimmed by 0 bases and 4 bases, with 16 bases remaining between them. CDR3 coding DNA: TGTGCCAGCAGTTACTCGACCGGGGGGGCGCTTTATAATTCACCCCTCCACTTT. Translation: CASSYSTGGALYNSPLHF.

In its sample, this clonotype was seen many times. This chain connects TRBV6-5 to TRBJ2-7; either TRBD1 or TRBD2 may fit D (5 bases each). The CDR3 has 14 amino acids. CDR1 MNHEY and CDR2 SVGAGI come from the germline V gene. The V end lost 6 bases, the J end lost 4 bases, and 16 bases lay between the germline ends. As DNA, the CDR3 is TGTGCCAGCAGCAGGACCGGGACGTATTACGAGCAGTACTTC. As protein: CASSRTGTYYEQYF.

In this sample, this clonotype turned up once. CDR3: CSATNPVSSSYEQYF. In DNA, the CDR3 is TGCAGTGCTACGAACCCCGTTTCGAGCTCCTACGAGCAGTACTTC. The chain uses TRBV20-1 and TRBJ2-7; D ambiguous. The CDR3 contains 15 residues. In germline, CDR1 is DFQATT, CDR2 SNEGSKA (reference sequence). Trimming pared 4 bases from V and 0 bases from J, leaving 16 bases between.

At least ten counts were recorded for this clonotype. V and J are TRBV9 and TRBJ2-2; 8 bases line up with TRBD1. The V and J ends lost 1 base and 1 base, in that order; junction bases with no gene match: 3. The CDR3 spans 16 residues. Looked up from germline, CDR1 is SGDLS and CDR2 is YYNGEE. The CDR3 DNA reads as TGTGCCAGCAGCGTATCTACAGGGGGGAACACCGGGGAGCTGTTTTTT. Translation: CASSVSTGGNTGELFF.

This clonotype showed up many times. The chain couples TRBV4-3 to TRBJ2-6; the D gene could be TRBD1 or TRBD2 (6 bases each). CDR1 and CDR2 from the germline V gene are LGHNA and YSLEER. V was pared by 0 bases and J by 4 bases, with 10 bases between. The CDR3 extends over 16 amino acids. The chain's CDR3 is CASSQDRGAGANVLTF. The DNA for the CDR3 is TGCGCCAGCAGCCAAGATAGGGGGGCGGGGGCCAACGTCCTGACTTTC.

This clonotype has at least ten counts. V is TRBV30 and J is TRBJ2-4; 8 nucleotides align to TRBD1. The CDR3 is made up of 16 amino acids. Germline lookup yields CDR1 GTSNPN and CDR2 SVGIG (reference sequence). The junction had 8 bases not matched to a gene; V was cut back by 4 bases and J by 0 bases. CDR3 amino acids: CAWTPGTGLAKNIQYF. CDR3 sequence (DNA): TGTGCCTGGACCCCCGGGACAGGTTTAGCCAAAAACATTCAGTACTTC.

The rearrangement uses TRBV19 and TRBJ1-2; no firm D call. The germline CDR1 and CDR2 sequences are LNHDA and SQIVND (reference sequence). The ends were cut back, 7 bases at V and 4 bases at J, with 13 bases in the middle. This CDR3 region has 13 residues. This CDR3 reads CASKSEDRYGYTF. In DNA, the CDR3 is TGTGCCAGTAAATCCGAGGACCGCTATGGCTACACCTTC.

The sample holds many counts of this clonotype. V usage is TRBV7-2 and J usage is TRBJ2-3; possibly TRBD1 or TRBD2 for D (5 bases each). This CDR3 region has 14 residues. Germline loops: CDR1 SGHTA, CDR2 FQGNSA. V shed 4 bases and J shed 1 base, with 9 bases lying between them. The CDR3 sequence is CASSWDARTDTQYF. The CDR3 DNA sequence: TGTGCCAGCAGCTGGGACGCCCGCACAGATACGCAGTATTTT.

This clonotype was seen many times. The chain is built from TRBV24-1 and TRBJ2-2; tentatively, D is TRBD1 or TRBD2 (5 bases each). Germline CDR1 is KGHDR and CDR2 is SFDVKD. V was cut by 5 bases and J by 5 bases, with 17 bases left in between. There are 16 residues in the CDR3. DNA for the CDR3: TGTGCCACCAGTGTTTCGGGGCTTACAAGGACCGGGGAGCTGTTTTTT. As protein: CATSVSGLTRTGELFF.

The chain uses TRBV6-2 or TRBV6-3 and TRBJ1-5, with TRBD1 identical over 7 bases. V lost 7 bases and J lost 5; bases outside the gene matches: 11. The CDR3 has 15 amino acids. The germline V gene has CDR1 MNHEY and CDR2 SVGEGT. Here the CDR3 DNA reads TGTGCCAGCACCAACAGACAGGGATTGGATCAGCCCCAGCATTTT. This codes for CASTNRQGLDQPQHF.

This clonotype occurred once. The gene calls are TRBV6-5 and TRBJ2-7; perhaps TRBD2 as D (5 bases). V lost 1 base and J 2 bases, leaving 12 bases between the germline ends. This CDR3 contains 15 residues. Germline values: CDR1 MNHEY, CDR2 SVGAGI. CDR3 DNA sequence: TGTGCCAGCAGTTACTTTGGAGCGGAGGCCTACGAGCAGTACTTC. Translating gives CASSYFGAEAYEQYF.

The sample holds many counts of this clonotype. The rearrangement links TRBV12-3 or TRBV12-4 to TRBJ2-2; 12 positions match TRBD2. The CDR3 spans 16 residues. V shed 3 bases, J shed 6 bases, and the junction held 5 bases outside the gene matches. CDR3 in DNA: TGTGCCAGCAGTTTTATGACTAGCGGGAGCCCCGGGGAGCTGTTTTTT. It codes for CASSFMTSGSPGELFF.

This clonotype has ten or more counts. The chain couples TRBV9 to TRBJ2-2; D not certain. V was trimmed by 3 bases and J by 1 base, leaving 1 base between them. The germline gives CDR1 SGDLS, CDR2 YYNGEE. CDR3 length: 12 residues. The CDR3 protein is CASSENTGELFF. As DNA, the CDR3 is TGTGCCAGCAGCGAGAACACCGGGGAGCTGTTTTTT. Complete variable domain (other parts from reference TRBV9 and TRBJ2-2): DSGVTQTPKHLITATGQRVTLRCSPRSGDLSVYWYQQSLDQGLQFLIQYYNGEERAKGNILERFSAQQFPDLHSELNLSSLELGDSALYFCASSENTGELFFGEGSRLTVL.

The CDR3, as DNA: TGTGCCAGCAGCTTAAGCCCAGAGGGAGATACGCAGTATTTT. Its translation is CASSLSPEGDTQYF. The chain recombines TRBV7-6 with TRBJ2-3; weak D call: TRBD2 (5 bases). This CDR3 comprises 14 residues. V dropped 2 bases and J dropped 5 bases, with 11 bases sitting between them. Germline assignment: CDR1 SGHVS and CDR2 FNYEAQ.

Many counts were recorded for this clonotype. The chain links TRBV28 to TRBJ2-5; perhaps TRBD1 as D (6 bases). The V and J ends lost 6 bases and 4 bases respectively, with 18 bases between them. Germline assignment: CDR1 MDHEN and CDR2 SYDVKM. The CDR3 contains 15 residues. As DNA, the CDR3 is TGTGCCAGCAGAACAGGGATAGTTCGTCGAGAGACCCAGTACTTC. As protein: CASRTGIVRRETQYF.

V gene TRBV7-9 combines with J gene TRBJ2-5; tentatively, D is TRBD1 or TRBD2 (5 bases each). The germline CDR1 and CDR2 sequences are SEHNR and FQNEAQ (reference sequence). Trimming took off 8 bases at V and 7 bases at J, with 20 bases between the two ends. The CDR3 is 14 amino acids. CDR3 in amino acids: CASVEGQGLPTQYF. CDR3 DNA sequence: TGTGCCAGCGTCGAGGGTCAGGGTCTCCCGACCCAGTACTTC.

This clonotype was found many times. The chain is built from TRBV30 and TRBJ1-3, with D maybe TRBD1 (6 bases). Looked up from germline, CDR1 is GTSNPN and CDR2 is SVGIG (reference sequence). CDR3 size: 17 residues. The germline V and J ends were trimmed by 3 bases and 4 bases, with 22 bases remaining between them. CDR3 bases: TGTGCCTGGAGCCCTCCCGGGACATCTCGAGACGGAAACACCATATATTTT. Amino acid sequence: CAWSPPGTSRDGNTIYF. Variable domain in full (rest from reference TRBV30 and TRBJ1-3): SQTIHQWPATLVQPVGSPLSLECTVEGTSNPNLYWYRQAAGRGLQLLFYSVGIGQISSEVPQNLSASRPQDRQFILSSKKLLLSDSGFYLCAWSPPGTSRDGNTIYFGEGSWLTVV.

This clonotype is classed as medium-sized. CDR3 in DNA: TGTGCCAGCAGTTTCTTCCAGGGGAGCCAAGAGACCCAGTACTTC. It is translated as CASSFFQGSQETQYF. V usage is TRBV12-3 or TRBV12-4 and J usage is TRBJ2-5, with D tentatively TRBD1 (6 bases). CDR3 length: 15 amino acids. The V end was cut by 3 bases, the J end by 1 base, with 12 bases between.

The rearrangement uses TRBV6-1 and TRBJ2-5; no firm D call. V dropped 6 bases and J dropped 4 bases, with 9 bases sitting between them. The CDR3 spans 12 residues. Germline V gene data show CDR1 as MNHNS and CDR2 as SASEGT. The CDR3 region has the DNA TGTGCCAGCAGGGTAAAGGGAGAGACCCAGTACTTC. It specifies CASRVKGETQYF.

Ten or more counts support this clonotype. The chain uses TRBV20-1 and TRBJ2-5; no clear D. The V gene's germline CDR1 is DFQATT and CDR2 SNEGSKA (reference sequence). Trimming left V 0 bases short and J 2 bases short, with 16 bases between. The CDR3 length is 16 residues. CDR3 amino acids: CSARDPRQALQETQYF. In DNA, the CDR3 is TGCAGTGCTAGAGATCCCCGGCAGGCGCTACAAGAGACCCAGTACTTC.

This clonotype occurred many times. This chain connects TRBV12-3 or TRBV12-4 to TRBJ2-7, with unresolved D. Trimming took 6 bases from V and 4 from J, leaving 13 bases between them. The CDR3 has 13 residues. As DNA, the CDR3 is TGTGCCAGCAGCCTCCAATCCGCTTACGAGCAGTACTTC. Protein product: CASSLQSAYEQYF.

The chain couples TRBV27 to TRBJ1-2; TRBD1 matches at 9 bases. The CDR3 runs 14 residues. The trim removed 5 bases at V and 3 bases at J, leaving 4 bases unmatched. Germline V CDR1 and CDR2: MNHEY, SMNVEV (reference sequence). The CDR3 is CASSRGTGHYGYTF. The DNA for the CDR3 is TGTGCCAGCAGTAGGGGGACAGGGCACTATGGCTACACCTTC.

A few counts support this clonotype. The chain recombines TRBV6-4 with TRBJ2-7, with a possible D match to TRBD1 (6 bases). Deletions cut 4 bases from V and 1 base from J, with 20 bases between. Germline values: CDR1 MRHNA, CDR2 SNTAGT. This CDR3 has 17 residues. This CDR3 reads CASSGPKGHHFSYEQYF. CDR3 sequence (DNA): TGTGCCAGCAGTGGCCCGAAGGGACATCACTTTTCCTACGAGCAGTACTTC.

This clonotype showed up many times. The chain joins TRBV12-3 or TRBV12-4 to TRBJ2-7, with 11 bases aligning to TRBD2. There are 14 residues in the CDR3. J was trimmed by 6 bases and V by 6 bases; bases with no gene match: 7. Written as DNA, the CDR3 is TGTGCCAGCAGGTCTAGCGGGAGGACTGGCGAGCAGTACTTC. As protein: CASRSSGRTGEQYF.

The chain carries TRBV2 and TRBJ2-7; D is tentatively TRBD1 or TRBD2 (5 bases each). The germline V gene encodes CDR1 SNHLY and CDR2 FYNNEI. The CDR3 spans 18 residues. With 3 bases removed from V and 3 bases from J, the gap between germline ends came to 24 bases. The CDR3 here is CASSELTIWAGTDYEQYF. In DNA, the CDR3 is TGTGCCAGCAGTGAGTTGACGATCTGGGCCGGGACCGACTACGAGCAGTACTTC.